The 3 T cell receptor beta chains presented below share a single source sample, sequenced in a study of blood T cell repertoires in COVID-19. The assay was immunoSEQ multiplex PCR, and TCRdb's table has in-frame clones only and misses some. This sample carries some 21,000 clones, roughly 90% of them seen once, and the ten largest clones take 9% to 15%. Sequenced material: peripheral blood. The receptor source for this set is an elderly woman with active or convalescent COVID-19.

This clone has only one observation. The V and J genes are TRBV29-1 and TRBJ2-7; TRBD1 matches 12 bases. The CDR3 loop spans 16 amino acids. CDR1 and CDR2 (germline): SQVTM, ANQGSEA. Losses at the gene ends were 0 bases for V and 4 bases for J; bases not matched to a gene: 7. CDR3 amino acids: CSVEDQGTGGRYEQYF. In DNA form, the CDR3 reads TGCAGCGTTGAAGATCAGGGGACAGGGGGCCGATACGAGCAGTACTTC.

The chain joins TRBV27 to TRBJ2-7; 7 bases line up with TRBD2. Losses at the gene ends were 5 bases for V and 1 base for J; bases not matched to a gene: 11. Germline-derived CDR1 and CDR2 are MNHEY and SMNVEV (reference sequence). This CDR3 is built from 16 residues. This CDR3 reads CASSLTAGTTSYEQYF. CDR3 bases: TGTGCCAGCAGTCTAACCGCCGGGACTACTTCCTACGAGCAGTACTTC.

The rearrangement uses TRBV6-6 and TRBJ2-7; TRBD2 matches 8 bases. Germline trimming cut 0 bases from V and 0 bases from J; bases unmatched to any gene: 1. Germline values: CDR1 MNHNY, CDR2 SVGAGI (reference sequence). The length of the CDR3 is 15 residues. The chain's CDR3 is CASSYSGTSSYEQYF. In DNA, the CDR3 is TGTGCCAGCAGTTACTCGGGGACTAGCTCCTACGAGCAGTACTTC.